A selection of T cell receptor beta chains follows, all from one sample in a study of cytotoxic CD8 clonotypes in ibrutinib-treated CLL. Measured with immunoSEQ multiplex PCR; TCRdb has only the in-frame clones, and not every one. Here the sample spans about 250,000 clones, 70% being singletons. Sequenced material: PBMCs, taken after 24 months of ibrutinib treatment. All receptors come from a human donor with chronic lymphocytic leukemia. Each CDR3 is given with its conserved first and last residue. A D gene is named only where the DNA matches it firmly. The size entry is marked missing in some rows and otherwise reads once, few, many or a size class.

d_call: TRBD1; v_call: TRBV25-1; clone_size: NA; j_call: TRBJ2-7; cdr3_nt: TGTGCCAGTGGACAGGGTACGGGTGAGCAGTACTTC; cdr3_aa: CASGQGTGEQYF
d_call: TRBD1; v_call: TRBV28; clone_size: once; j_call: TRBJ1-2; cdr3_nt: TGTGCCAGCAGTACCGGGACAGGCCATAACTATGGCTACACCTTC; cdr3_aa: CASSTGTGHNYGYTF
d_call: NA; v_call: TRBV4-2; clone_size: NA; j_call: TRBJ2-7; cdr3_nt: TGTGCCAGCAGCCAAGTTCGCCAGTCGGCCGAGCAGTACTTC; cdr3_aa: CASSQVRQSAEQYF
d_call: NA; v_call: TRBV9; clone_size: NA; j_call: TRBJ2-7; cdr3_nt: TGTGCCAGCAGCGTCTCTGCGGACCCCTACGAGCAGTACTTC; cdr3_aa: CASSVSADPYEQYF
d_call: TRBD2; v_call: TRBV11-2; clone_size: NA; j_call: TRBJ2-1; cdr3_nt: TGTGCCAGCAACGTAGGAGGCGGGAGGGCCAGGAGTGAGCAGTTCTTC; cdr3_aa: CASNVGGGRARSEQFF
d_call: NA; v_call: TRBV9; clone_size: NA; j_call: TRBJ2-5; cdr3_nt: TGTGCCAGCAGCGTAGGTAACCTAGCCTTGGAGACCCAGTACTTC; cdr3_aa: CASSVGNLALETQYF
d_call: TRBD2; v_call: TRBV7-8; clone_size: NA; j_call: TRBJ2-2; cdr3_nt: TGTGCCAGCAGCCCGGGACTAGCGGGAGAACGGTACACCGGGGAGCTGTTTTTT; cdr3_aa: CASSPGLAGERYTGELFF
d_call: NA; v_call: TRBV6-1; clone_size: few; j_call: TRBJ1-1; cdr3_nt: TGTGCCAGCAGTGTCGTTCTGAACACTGAAGCTTTCTTT; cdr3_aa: CASSVVLNTEAFF
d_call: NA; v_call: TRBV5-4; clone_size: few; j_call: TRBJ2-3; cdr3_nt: TGTGCCAGCAGCTTGAGCACAGATACGCAGTATTTT; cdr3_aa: CASSLSTDTQYF
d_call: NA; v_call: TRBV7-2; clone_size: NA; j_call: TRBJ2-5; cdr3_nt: TGTGCCACCAAGGGTCGGGCCACCGAAGAGACCCAGTACTTC; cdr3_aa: CATKGRATEETQYF
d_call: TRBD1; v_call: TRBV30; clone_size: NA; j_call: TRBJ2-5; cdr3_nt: TGTGCCTGGAGGCGGGACAGGTTTTTAATGGGGACCCAGTACTTC; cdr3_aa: CAWRRDRFLMGTQYF
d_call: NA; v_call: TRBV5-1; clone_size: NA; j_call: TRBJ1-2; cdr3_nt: TGCGCCAGCAGCTTTACAGTAAACTATGGCTACACCTTC; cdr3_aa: CASSFTVNYGYTF
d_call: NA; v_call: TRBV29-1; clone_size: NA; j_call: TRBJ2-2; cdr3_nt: TGCAGCGTTGAAGCGAGGAACACCGGGGAGCTGTTTTTT; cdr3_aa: CSVEARNTGELFF
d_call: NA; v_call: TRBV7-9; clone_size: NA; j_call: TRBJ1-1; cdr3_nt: TGTGCCAGCAGACCATCGAACACTGAAGCTTTCTTT; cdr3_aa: CASRPSNTEAFF
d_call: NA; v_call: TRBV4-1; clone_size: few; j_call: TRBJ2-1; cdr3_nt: TGCGCCAGCACTCTAGACAGGAAGAACTACAATGAGCAGTTCTTC; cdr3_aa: CASTLDRKNYNEQFF
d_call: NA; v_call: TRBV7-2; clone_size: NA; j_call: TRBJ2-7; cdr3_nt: TGTGCCAGCAACTCACAGGGAACCTGGTACGAGCAGTACTTC; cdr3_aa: CASNSQGTWYEQYF
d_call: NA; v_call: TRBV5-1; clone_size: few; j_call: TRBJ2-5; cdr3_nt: TGCGCCAGCAGCTTGGGTGCGGGGGCGCGTCTCCAAGAGACCCAGTACTTC; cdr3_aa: CASSLGAGARLQETQYF
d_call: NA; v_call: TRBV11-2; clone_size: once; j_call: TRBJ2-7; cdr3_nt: TGTGCCAGCAGCTTAGACGGGGTTCGCCACGAGCAGTACTTC; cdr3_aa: CASSLDGVRHEQYF
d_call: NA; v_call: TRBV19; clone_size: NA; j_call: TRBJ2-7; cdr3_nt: TGTGCCAGTAGCACTTCCAGCGGGCAACTCTCCTACGAGCAGTACTTC; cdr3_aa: CASSTSSGQLSYEQYF
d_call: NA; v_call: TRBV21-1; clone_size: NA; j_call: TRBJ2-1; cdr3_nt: TGTGCCAGCAGCAAGGGTAGCTCCTACAATGAGCAGTTCTTC; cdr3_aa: CASSKGSSYNEQFF
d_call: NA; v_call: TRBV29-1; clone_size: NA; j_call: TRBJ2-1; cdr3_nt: TGCAGCGTTGATCCAGCTAGCTCCTACAATGAGCAGTTCTTC; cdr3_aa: CSVDPASSYNEQFF
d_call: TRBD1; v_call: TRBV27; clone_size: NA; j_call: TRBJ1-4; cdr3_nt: TGTGCCAGCAGTTTATCCTTACAGGGGGCGGCTAATGAAAAACTGTTTTTT; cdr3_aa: CASSLSLQGAANEKLFF